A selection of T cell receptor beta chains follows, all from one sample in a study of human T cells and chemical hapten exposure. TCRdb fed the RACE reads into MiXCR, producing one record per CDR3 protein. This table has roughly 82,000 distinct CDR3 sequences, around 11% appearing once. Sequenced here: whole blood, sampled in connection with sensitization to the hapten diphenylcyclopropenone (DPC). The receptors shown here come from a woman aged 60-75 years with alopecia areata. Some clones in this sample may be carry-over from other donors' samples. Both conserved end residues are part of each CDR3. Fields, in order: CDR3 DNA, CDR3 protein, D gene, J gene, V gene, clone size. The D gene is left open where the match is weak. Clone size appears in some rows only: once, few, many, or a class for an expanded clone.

cdr3_nt: TGTGCCAGCAGCAGCTTTGGGACAGCTTTTAATTCACCCCTCCACTTT; cdr3_aa: CASSSFGTAFNSPLHF; d_call: TRBD1; j_call: TRBJ1-6; v_call: TRBV11-2; clone_size: NA
cdr3_nt: TGCGCCAGCAGCCTAGCGGGGGGGAGGAACGAGCAGTACTTC; cdr3_aa: CASSLAGGRNEQYF; d_call: TRBD2; j_call: TRBJ2-7; v_call: TRBV5-1; clone_size: few
cdr3_nt: TGTGCCAGCAGCTTGAGCGGTCGAACTACAGATACGCAGTATTTT; cdr3_aa: CASSLSGRTTDTQYF; d_call: NA; j_call: TRBJ2-3; v_call: TRBV11-2; clone_size: few
cdr3_nt: TGTGCCAGTACGAACCCCCCTGACAGGGCGGTCGACACCGGGGAGCTGTTTTTT; cdr3_aa: CASTNPPDRAVDTGELFF; d_call: TRBD1; j_call: TRBJ2-2; v_call: TRBV19; clone_size: many
cdr3_nt: TGTGCCAGCAGCTTGGACAGGAGGCGTGAAAAACTGTTTTTT; cdr3_aa: CASSLDRRREKLFF; d_call: TRBD1; j_call: TRBJ1-4; v_call: TRBV7-2; clone_size: many
cdr3_nt: TGTGCCAGTAGTCTTTACGACAGTGGACGGGAGCAGCCCCAGCATTTT; cdr3_aa: CASSLYDSGREQPQHF; d_call: NA; j_call: TRBJ1-5; v_call: TRBV19; clone_size: many
cdr3_nt: TGCAGTGCTGCGGGGGACACAGATACGCAGTATTTT; cdr3_aa: CSAAGDTDTQYF; d_call: TRBD2; j_call: TRBJ2-3; v_call: TRBV20-1; clone_size: NA
cdr3_nt: TGTGCCAGCAGCTCGTCACAGGGGGCGAACACCGGGGAGCTGTTTTTT; cdr3_aa: CASSSSQGANTGELFF; d_call: TRBD1; j_call: TRBJ2-2; v_call: TRBV3-1; clone_size: few
cdr3_nt: TGCGCCAGCAGCCAAGAGGAAAATCAGCCCCAGCATTTT; cdr3_aa: CASSQEENQPQHF; d_call: NA; j_call: TRBJ1-5; v_call: TRBV4-1; clone_size: once
cdr3_nt: TGCAGTGCTAGAGATCTTAAGGGGAGCGTTACAGATACGCAGTATTTT; cdr3_aa: CSARDLKGSVTDTQYF; d_call: NA; j_call: TRBJ2-3; v_call: TRBV20-1; clone_size: NA
cdr3_nt: TGTGCCAGCTCACCCCGGCAGGGGGAAAACTATGGCTACACCTTC; cdr3_aa: CASSPRQGENYGYTF; d_call: TRBD1; j_call: TRBJ1-2; v_call: TRBV18; clone_size: many
cdr3_nt: TGCAGCGCTCTCCCCGGGTCCTTTGGCACTGAAGCTTTCTTT; cdr3_aa: CSALPGSFGTEAFF; d_call: NA; j_call: TRBJ1-1; v_call: TRBV29-1; clone_size: many
cdr3_nt: TGTGCCAGGGGGGACATACCCCTCTCTCACTATAATTCACCCCTCCACTTT; cdr3_aa: CARGDIPLSHYNSPLHF; d_call: NA; j_call: TRBJ1-6; v_call: TRBV9; clone_size: few
cdr3_nt: TGCGCCAGCAGCTTGGACACGAACTATGGCTACACCTTC; cdr3_aa: CASSLDTNYGYTF; d_call: NA; j_call: TRBJ1-2; v_call: TRBV5-1; clone_size: many
cdr3_nt: TGTGCCAGCAGCGGACTAGCGGGGCCCCTTTACAATGAGCAGTTCTTC; cdr3_aa: CASSGLAGPLYNEQFF; d_call: TRBD2; j_call: TRBJ2-1; v_call: TRBV9; clone_size: few
cdr3_nt: TGTGCCAGCAGCGCCGGGAATCAGCCCCAGCATTTT; cdr3_aa: CASSAGNQPQHF; d_call: NA; j_call: TRBJ1-5; v_call: TRBV9; clone_size: NA
cdr3_nt: TGTGCCAGCAGTAAAACGCGGGGGGACCAACCCAATGAGCAGTTCTTC; cdr3_aa: CASSKTRGDQPNEQFF; d_call: TRBD2; j_call: TRBJ2-1; v_call: TRBV6-6; clone_size: NA
cdr3_nt: TGTGCCAGCAGTTTACAAGGCACTGAAGCTTTCTTT; cdr3_aa: CASSLQGTEAFF; d_call: NA; j_call: TRBJ1-1; v_call: TRBV28; clone_size: many
cdr3_nt: TGCAGTGCTATATCCGCGGGGCACGGACAAGAGACCCAGTACTTC; cdr3_aa: CSAISAGHGQETQYF; d_call: NA; j_call: TRBJ2-5; v_call: TRBV20-1; clone_size: many
cdr3_nt: TGTGCCAGCTCACCAGGGACCTACGAGCAGTACTTC; cdr3_aa: CASSPGTYEQYF; d_call: NA; j_call: TRBJ2-7; v_call: TRBV18; clone_size: many
cdr3_nt: TGTGCCATCTCGAGGGGAAATGAGCAGTTCTTC; cdr3_aa: CAISRGNEQFF; d_call: NA; j_call: TRBJ2-1; v_call: TRBV10-3; clone_size: few
cdr3_nt: TGCAGTGCTGCGACAGGGGGAACTCAGCCCCAGCATTTT; cdr3_aa: CSAATGGTQPQHF; d_call: TRBD1; j_call: TRBJ1-5; v_call: TRBV20-1; clone_size: NA
cdr3_nt: TGTGCCAGCAGCCAACAGAATCAGCCCCAGCATTTT; cdr3_aa: CASSQQNQPQHF; d_call: NA; j_call: TRBJ1-5; v_call: TRBV21-1; clone_size: NA
cdr3_nt: TGTGCCAGCAGCTCCCCTCCCCTCTTGGGTGGCTACACCTTC; cdr3_aa: CASSSPPLLGGYTF; d_call: NA; j_call: TRBJ1-2; v_call: TRBV11-2; clone_size: few
cdr3_nt: TGTGCCAGCTCACTAGATCGGGCAGGGAGCACAGATACGCAGTATTTT; cdr3_aa: CASSLDRAGSTDTQYF; d_call: NA; j_call: TRBJ2-3; v_call: TRBV18; clone_size: few
cdr3_nt: TGTGCCAGCCCGGAGGGGGACGGAGCCAAAAACATTCAGTACTTC; cdr3_aa: CASPEGDGAKNIQYF; d_call: NA; j_call: TRBJ2-4; v_call: TRBV6-2/TRBV6-3; clone_size: NA
cdr3_nt: TGTGCCAGCCTATACAGGGGGTCAGAGGCCCAGCATTTT; cdr3_aa: CASLYRGSEAQHF; d_call: TRBD1; j_call: TRBJ1-5; v_call: TRBV28; clone_size: few
cdr3_nt: TGTGCCAGCAGCCTGGGACAGGCTAACTATGGCTACACCTTC; cdr3_aa: CASSLGQANYGYTF; d_call: TRBD1; j_call: TRBJ1-2; v_call: TRBV12-3/TRBV12-4; clone_size: many
cdr3_nt: TGTGCCAGCAGCTCTGGACAGGGGAAGGTGGGGAATGAGCAGTTCTTC; cdr3_aa: CASSSGQGKVGNEQFF; d_call: TRBD1; j_call: TRBJ2-1; v_call: TRBV7-3; clone_size: NA
cdr3_nt: TGTGCCAGCAGCCAAGAAAGGACAGATACGCAGTATTTT; cdr3_aa: CASSQERTDTQYF; d_call: NA; j_call: TRBJ2-3; v_call: TRBV14; clone_size: many
cdr3_nt: TGTGCCAGCAGCTACGGAGGGGACATTTACGAGCAGTACTTC; cdr3_aa: CASSYGGDIYEQYF; d_call: NA; j_call: TRBJ2-7; v_call: TRBV7-2; clone_size: NA
cdr3_nt: TGTGCCAGCAGCTCCTGGACAGGGGGCCGCACTGAAGCTTTCTTT; cdr3_aa: CASSSWTGGRTEAFF; d_call: TRBD1; j_call: TRBJ1-1; v_call: TRBV27; clone_size: NA
cdr3_nt: TGTGCCAGCAGTTCCCCGGGACAGTTCTCCTACGAGCAGTACTTC; cdr3_aa: CASSSPGQFSYEQYF; d_call: TRBD1; j_call: TRBJ2-7; v_call: TRBV28; clone_size: NA
cdr3_nt: TGTGCCTGGAGTGGGGGACAGGGGGTTTCCCCCCTCCACTTT; cdr3_aa: CAWSGGQGVSPLHF; d_call: TRBD1; j_call: TRBJ1-6; v_call: TRBV30; clone_size: NA
cdr3_nt: TGTGCCAGTAACCCCGAGGGCGGCGTGCAGTATTTT; cdr3_aa: CASNPEGGVQYF; d_call: NA; j_call: TRBJ2-3; v_call: TRBV19; clone_size: few